Below are 32 T cell receptor beta chains sequenced from a single sample in a study of blood T cell repertoires in COVID-19. Generated by immunoSEQ multiplex PCR, the TCRdb table keeps only in-frame clones and is missing some. The repertoire holds around 400,000 clones, with about 90% as singletons. The sequencing input was peripheral blood. These receptor sequences come from a woman aged 55 to 70 with COVID-19, enrolled during active disease.

This chain uses TRBV5-6 with TRBJ1-2; 9 bases agree with TRBD1. J lost 4 bases, V lost 1 base, and 14 bases had no gene match. The CDR3 totals 18 residues. The germline V gene has CDR1 SGHDT and CDR2 YYEEEE. CDR3 sequence (DNA): TGTGCCAGCAGCTTGAGACTCTTACAGGGGGCCTTTTTCTATGGCTACACCTTC. Its translation is CASSLRLLQGAFFYGYTF.

V and J are TRBV19 and TRBJ1-2, with a weak D call TRBD1 (6 bases). The germline V gene has CDR1 LNHDA and CDR2 SQIVND (reference sequence). The CDR3 extends over 13 amino acids. Trimming took off 3 bases at V and 8 bases at J, with 13 bases between the two ends. The CDR3 sequence: CASSIEQGRGYTF. The CDR3 DNA reads TGTGCCAGTAGTATTGAACAGGGTAGGGGCTACACCTTC.

In nucleotides, the CDR3 is TGCGCCAGCAGCCCCGAGAACTATGGCTACACCTTC. It yields the protein CASSPENYGYTF. The gene calls are TRBV5-1 and TRBJ1-2; D remains unclear. The CDR3 is made up of 12 amino acids. Germline V gene sequence: CDR1 SGHRS, CDR2 YFSETQ. Trimming cost V 4 bases and J 2 bases, with 6 bases left between them.

The V call is TRBV7-3, the J call TRBJ1-1, with 8 bases fitting TRBD1. The CDR3 totals 14 residues. V was pared by 0 bases and J by 4 bases, with 1 base of the junction left unmatched. Per germline, CDR1 SGHTA and CDR2 FQGTGA. CDR3 in DNA: TGTGCCAGCAGCTTAACGCAGGGGGCCACTGAAGCTTTCTTT. Amino acids: CASSLTQGATEAFF.

This chain joins TRBV3-1 (or the pseudogene TRBV3-2) and TRBJ1-1; the D gene is possibly TRBD1 (5 bases). The V end lost 5 bases, the J end lost 1 base, and 14 bases lay between the germline ends. The CDR3 length is 15 residues. Germline V gene lookup returns CDR1 LGHDT and CDR2 YNNKEL (reference sequence). This CDR3 reads CASSSVQATNTEAFF. CDR3 sequence (DNA): TGTGCCAGCAGCTCCGTACAGGCGACGAACACTGAAGCTTTCTTT.

This clone was seen only a few times. The chain carries TRBV19 and TRBJ1-3, with 8 bases lining up with TRBD1. The germline gives CDR1 LNHDA, CDR2 SQIVND (reference sequence). The CDR3 has 16 amino acids. The ends lost 3 bases at V and 1 base at J; junction bases unmatched: 5. The DNA of the CDR3 is TGTGCCAGTAGTATGGTTACAGGGGGTTCTGGAAACACCATATATTTT. Protein: CASSMVTGGSGNTIYF.

The J gene is TRBJ2-3, the V gene TRBV7-9; TRBD2 agrees at 9 bases. The junction had 4 bases not matched to a gene; V was cut back by 1 base and J by 5 bases. CDR3 length equals 15 residues. Germline V gene lookup returns CDR1 SEHNR and CDR2 FQNEAQ (reference sequence). This chain's CDR3 is CASSLGGGAGDTQYF. The CDR3 nucleotides are TGTGCCAGCAGCTTAGGCGGGGGGGCTGGAGATACGCAGTATTTT.

V gene TRBV4-2 combines with J gene TRBJ2-2, with D possibly being TRBD2 (5 bases). This CDR3 spans 18 amino acids. The V and J ends lost 4 bases and 1 base respectively, with 19 bases between them. The germline V gene encodes CDR1 LGHNA and CDR2 YNFKEQ. The CDR3 DNA follows: TGTGCCAGCAGCCCCCCCTCCCGGCCTGGGAGGAACACCGGGGAGCTGTTTTTT. Amino acid sequence: CASSPPSRPGRNTGELFF.

The chain recombines TRBV7-9 with TRBJ2-2, with D tentatively TRBD2 (6 bases). V gave up 2 bases and J gave up 4 bases, with 11 bases separating them. The CDR3 contains 15 residues. Germline V gene lookup returns CDR1 SEHNR and CDR2 FQNEAQ (reference sequence). The CDR3 loop reads CASSLTGVPTGELFF. CDR3 in DNA: TGTGCCAGCAGCTTAACGGGGGTTCCCACCGGGGAGCTGTTTTTT.

This chain uses TRBV5-6 with TRBJ1-2; TRBD1 might be the D (5 bases). V was trimmed by 0 bases and J by 0 bases, leaving 12 bases between them. The CDR3 totals 16 residues. Germline V gives CDR1 SGHDT, CDR2 YYEEEE. CDR3 loop: CASSLEGAGANYGYTF. In nucleotides, the CDR3 is TGTGCCAGCAGCTTGGAAGGGGCTGGGGCTAACTATGGCTACACCTTC.

V gene TRBV7-9 combines with J gene TRBJ2-7; 8 bases agree with TRBD1. CDR3 length: 16 amino acids. The V and J ends lost 5 bases and 0 bases, in that order; junction bases with no gene match: 9. Germline lookup yields CDR1 SEHNR and CDR2 FQNEAQ (reference sequence). CDR3 DNA: TGTGCCAGCAGCGCGGCCGGGACAGGCGGCTCCTACGAGCAGTACTTC. Protein product: CASSAAGTGGSYEQYF. Full variable domain (rest looked up from reference TRBV7-9 and TRBJ2-7): DTGVSQNPRHKITKRGQNVTFRCDPISEHNRLYWYRQTLGQGPEFLTYFQNEAQLEKSRLLSDRFSAERPKGSFSTLEIQRTEQGDSAMYLCASSAAGTGGSYEQYFGPGTRLTVT.

This clone was seen a single time. The CDR3: CASSQFGTGEVEQYF. CDR3 nucleotides: TGTGCCAGCAGCCAATTTGGGACAGGGGAGGTCGAGCAGTACTTC. The chain employs TRBV14 and TRBJ2-7; 10 bases agree with TRBD1. The V segment lost 2 bases and the J segment 6 bases; nucleotides outside the gene matches: 7. The CDR3 has 15 amino acids. CDR1 and CDR2 (germline): SGHDN, FVKESK.

The V and J genes are TRBV3-1 (or the pseudogene TRBV3-2) and TRBJ1-1, with unresolved D. V lost 2 bases and J 0 bases, leaving 10 bases between the germline ends. Germline CDR1 is LGHDT and CDR2 is YNNKEL (reference sequence). This CDR3 is 15 amino acids long. The CDR3 sequence: CASSQYRTLNTEAFF. CDR3 in DNA: TGTGCCAGCAGCCAATATAGGACTTTGAACACTGAAGCTTTCTTT.

This chain joins TRBV7-9 and TRBJ1-4, with D possibly TRBD1 on 6 matching bases. The CDR3 spans 15 residues. CDR1 is SEHNR and CDR2 is FQNEAQ in the germline V gene (reference sequence). V lost 2 bases, J lost 1 base, and 8 bases lay in between. The CDR3 loop reads CASSLQGRTNEKLFF. The CDR3 DNA reads TGTGCCAGCAGCTTACAGGGGAGAACTAATGAAAAACTGTTTTTT.

This clone came up once. The chain carries TRBV2 and TRBJ2-5; 9 bases line up with TRBD2. Looked up from germline, CDR1 is SNHLY and CDR2 is FYNNEI. This CDR3 comprises 14 residues. J was trimmed by 5 bases and V by 7 bases; bases with no gene match: 8. The CDR3 region has the DNA TGTGCCAGCACCGTCGGACTAGCGCGGGAGACCCAGTACTTC. Its protein product is CASTVGLARETQYF. Full variable domain (remainder filled in from reference TRBV2 and TRBJ2-5): EPEVTQTPSHQVTQMGQEVILRCVPISNHLYFYWYRQILGQKVEFLVSFYNNEISEKSEIFDDQFSVERPDGSNFTLKIRSTKLEDSAMYFCASTVGLARETQYFGPGTRLLVL.

A single count supports this clone. The chain is built from TRBV3-1 (or the pseudogene TRBV3-2) and TRBJ1-1; 7 bases align to TRBD1. CDR1 is LGHDT and CDR2 is YNNKEL in the germline V gene (reference sequence). The CDR3 is 16 amino acids. V lost 3 bases to trimming and J lost 0 bases; unmatched junction nucleotides: 7. CDR3 region: CASSHRWRGLNTEAFF. The CDR3 bases are TGTGCCAGCAGCCACCGGTGGAGGGGGCTGAACACTGAAGCTTTCTTT.

This chain connects TRBV19 to TRBJ1-2, with 8 bases that match TRBD1. J gave up 6 bases and V 6 bases, and 6 bases lay outside the gene matches. The germline V gene encodes CDR1 LNHDA and CDR2 SQIVND (reference sequence). CDR3 length: 13 residues. The CDR3 DNA reads TGTGCCAGTAGGACGGACAGGGAGAATGGCTACACCTTC. This sequence encodes CASRTDRENGYTF.

This clone is a singleton in its sample. CDR3 sequence reads: CASRLRGGGTGELFF. The CDR3 coding sequence is TGTGCCAGCAGATTACGGGGGGGCGGCACCGGGGAGCTGTTTTTT. V usage is TRBV5-6 and J usage is TRBJ2-2, with 8 bases that match TRBD2. This CDR3 has 15 residues. Germline values: CDR1 SGHDT, CDR2 YYEEEE. The trim removed 5 bases at V and 4 bases at J, leaving 7 bases unmatched.

This clone appeared once. The rearrangement links TRBV5-1 to TRBJ1-3; D uncertain. The CDR3 is 14 amino acids. V was pared by 4 bases and J by 2 bases, with 10 bases between. Looked up from germline, CDR1 is SGHRS and CDR2 is YFSETQ. In nucleotides, the CDR3 is TGCGCCAGCAGCGCCGCCGGGGCTGGAAACACCATATATTTT. Protein: CASSAAGAGNTIYF.

This chain uses TRBV2 with TRBJ2-3; possible D gene TRBD2, 5 bases. This CDR3 is built from 13 residues. In germline, CDR1 is SNHLY, CDR2 FYNNEI. With 11 bases removed from V and 5 bases from J, the gap between germline ends came to 17 bases. Here the CDR3 reads CASREDFKDTQYF. The DNA for the CDR3 is TGTGCCTCCCGAGAGGACTTTAAAGATACGCAGTATTTT.

The chain employs TRBV18 and TRBJ1-2, with 10 bases lining up with TRBD1. Germline V gene sequence: CDR1 KGHSH, CDR2 LQKENI. V shed 2 bases and J 8 bases; nucleotides not matched to a gene: 5. The CDR3 consists of 14 residues. The DNA of the CDR3 is TGTGCCAGCTCACCAGGGGACAGGGGAAACGGCTACACCTTC. Encoded protein: CASSPGDRGNGYTF.

The gene calls are TRBV4-2 and TRBJ2-5; no definite D call. The V end was cut by 4 bases, the J end by 5 bases, with 14 bases between. CDR3 length: 14 amino acids. Germline lookup yields CDR1 LGHNA and CDR2 YNFKEQ. CDR3 nucleotides: TGTGCCAGCAGCCGGTTCGAAGAGGAGGAGACCCAGTACTTC. Protein product: CASSRFEEEETQYF.

The chain recombines TRBV3-1 (or the pseudogene TRBV3-2) with TRBJ1-1; TRBD1 aligns across 7 bases. V was pared by 4 bases and J by 0 bases, with 2 bases of the junction left unmatched. This CDR3 contains 14 residues. Germline assignment: CDR1 LGHDT and CDR2 YNNKEL (reference sequence). In DNA, the CDR3 is TGTGCCAGCAGCCGGGACAGCATGAACACTGAAGCTTTCTTT. Residues: CASSRDSMNTEAFF.

The chain combines TRBV7-6 with TRBJ2-2; maybe TRBD2 (6 bases). This CDR3 contains 14 residues. The V gene lost 4 bases and the J gene lost 2 bases, with 8 bases spanning the gap. Germline V gene lookup returns CDR1 SGHVS and CDR2 FNYEAQ. The CDR3 loop is CASSWDSNTGELFF. CDR3 DNA: TGTGCCAGCAGCTGGGACTCTAACACCGGGGAGCTGTTTTTT.

The genes are TRBV5-6 and TRBJ2-7, with D maybe TRBD1 (6 bases). The V and J ends lost 4 bases and 1 base respectively, with 12 bases between them. The CDR3 contains 14 residues. Germline CDR1 is SGHDT and CDR2 is YYEEEE. DNA of the CDR3: TGTGCCAGCAGCCTTGGGACACGTTCCTACGAGCAGTACTTC. It encodes CASSLGTRSYEQYF.

The CDR3 region has the DNA TGTGCCAGCAGCGTAGTTAGCGGGGGTGAGAATGAGCAGTTCTTC. The encoded protein is CASSVVSGGENEQFF. The rearrangement uses TRBV9 and TRBJ2-1; 9 bases agree with TRBD2. Germline lookup yields CDR1 SGDLS and CDR2 YYNGEE. The CDR3 has 15 residues. The V and J ends lost 0 bases and 7 bases, in that order; junction bases with no gene match: 5.

V is TRBV7-9 and J is TRBJ1-1; maybe TRBD1 (6 bases). V lost 5 bases and J lost 6, with 13 bases in between. This CDR3 spans 13 amino acids. Per the germline V gene, CDR1 is SEHNR and CDR2 is FQNEAQ (reference sequence). The CDR3 sequence is CASSPPGAPEAFF. Written as DNA, the CDR3 is TGTGCCAGCAGCCCCCCAGGGGCCCCTGAAGCTTTCTTT.

This sequence joins TRBV2 and TRBJ1-2, with D possibly being TRBD1 (6 bases). Trimming removed 3 bases at V and 2 bases at J, with 10 bases between. The CDR3 contains 14 residues. The germline V gene encodes CDR1 SNHLY and CDR2 FYNNEI. In DNA, the CDR3 is TGTGCCAGCAGTGAGGGGCAGGGGAACTATGGCTACACCTTC. It specifies CASSEGQGNYGYTF.

The chain employs TRBV4-1 and TRBJ1-5; 9 nucleotides align to TRBD1. Germline loops: CDR1 MGHRA, CDR2 YSYEKL. J lost 6 bases, V lost 2 bases, and 2 bases had no gene match. The CDR3 length is 14 residues. The DNA of the CDR3 is TGCGCCAGCAGCCAAAGACAGGGGGTTCAGCCCCAGCATTTT. Its translation: CASSQRQGVQPQHF.

The gene calls are TRBV7-8 and TRBJ1-2; D not resolved. Germline V gives CDR1 SGHVS, CDR2 FQNEAQ. The CDR3 sequence is 13 residues long. The V end lost 5 bases, the J end lost 7 bases, and 14 bases lay between the germline ends. CDR3 sequence reads: CASSAPERAGYTF. CDR3 nucleotides: TGTGCCAGCAGCGCGCCGGAGAGGGCTGGCTACACCTTC.

The chain combines TRBV5-1 with TRBJ1-5, with a weak D call TRBD1 (5 bases). Trimming took 2 bases from V and 7 from J, leaving 13 bases between them. Per the germline V gene, CDR1 is SGHRS and CDR2 is YFSETQ. CDR3 length equals 14 residues. This CDR3 reads CASSFSGMDQPQHF. In DNA form, the CDR3 reads TGCGCCAGCAGCTTTTCAGGGATGGACCAGCCCCAGCATTTT.

V and J are TRBV24-1 and TRBJ2-7, with 9 bases that match TRBD1. With 3 bases clipped from V and 2 bases from J, the junction kept 4 bases outside the gene matches. The CDR3 runs to 15 residues. Germline V gives CDR1 KGHDR, CDR2 SFDVKD. The CDR3 coding sequence is TGTGCCACCAGTGATGAACAGGGGGCTACCTACGAGCAGTACTTC. This codes for CATSDEQGATYEQYF.